One and the same sample provided the 29 T cell receptor beta chains below, sequenced in a study of PD-1 blockade in classical Hodgkin lymphoma (dated by TCRdb to 2018 to 2021). Library method: the immunoSEQ multiplex PCR assay. TCRdb holds this immuneACCESS table with in-frame rearrangements only. Some clones are missing; in checked studies, unresolved V genes explain under half, and the rest has no known cause. The sample data list approximately 89,000 clones, and more than 80% of these were observed just once. The top ten clones comprise about 17% of the sample. Taken with the paper, the label for time point translates to: cycle 4 day 1 (C4D1), after more than 5 weeks of nivolumab. Every trial patient had relapsed following autologous stem cell transplantation, and prior brentuximab vedotin exposure was what differed among cohorts A, B and C. Sequenced here: peripheral blood mononuclear cells (PBMCs), sampled before the fourth cycle of nivolumab. The receptors come from a human donor with classical Hodgkin lymphoma.

The chain combines TRBV10-3 with TRBJ2-7; 10 bases map to TRBD2. V dropped 4 bases and J dropped 3; count of bases not matched to a gene: 9. CDR3 length: 16 residues. Germline-derived CDR1 and CDR2 are ENHRY and SYGVKD. For the CDR3, the DNA is TGTGCCATCAGTGGTCCCAGCGGGGGGGGCGGCTACGAGCAGTACTTC. This sequence encodes CAISGPSGGGGYEQYF.

The chain uses TRBV11-2 and TRBJ2-1, with 10 bases fitting TRBD2. The germline V gene encodes CDR1 SGHAT and CDR2 FQNNGV. V dropped 5 bases and J dropped 4; count of bases not matched to a gene: 5. The CDR3 has 15 amino acids. As DNA, the CDR3 is TGTGCCAGCAGCGGAGTAGCGGGGGGATACAATGAGCAGTTCTTC. Amino acid sequence: CASSGVAGGYNEQFF.

The chain links TRBV2 to TRBJ2-3; TRBD2 matches 8 bases. V gave up 6 bases and J gave up 1 base; unmatched junction bases: 9. This CDR3 has 16 residues. Germline V CDR1 and CDR2: SNHLY, FYNNEI. The CDR3 DNA follows: TGTGCCAGCAGGCAGAACCGGGAGGGAGGCACAGATACGCAGTATTTT. It translates to CASRQNREGGTDTQYF.

The chain employs TRBV18 and TRBJ1-2; 7 bases line up with TRBD1. Trimming at V came to 2 bases and at J to 4 bases, leaving 7 bases not matched to a gene. The CDR3 length is 15 residues. Germline loops: CDR1 KGHSH, CDR2 LQKENI. CDR3 in amino acids: CASSPDIQGTYGYTF. CDR3 bases: TGTGCCAGCTCACCAGATATACAGGGGACCTATGGCTACACCTTC.

J is TRBJ2-1 and V is TRBV7-9; 10 bases align to TRBD2. Germline V gene data show CDR1 as SEHNR and CDR2 as FQNEAQ (reference sequence). The CDR3 sequence is 16 residues long. With 3 bases clipped from V and 6 bases from J, the junction kept 8 bases outside the gene matches. CDR3 nucleotides: TGTGCCAGCAGCTTGGCCGGGACTAGCGTAAGCAATGAGCAGTTCTTC. Residues: CASSLAGTSVSNEQFF.

J is TRBJ1-4 and V is TRBV5-1; 7 bases align to TRBD1. V shed 7 bases, J shed 4 bases, and the junction held 4 bases outside the gene matches. CDR3 length equals 13 residues. The germline V gene encodes CDR1 SGHRS and CDR2 YFSETQ. The CDR3 coding sequence is TGCGCCAGCCAACAGGGGCGTAATGAAAAACTGTTTTTT. This encodes CASQQGRNEKLFF. The full variable domain, its missing parts supplied by reference TRBV5-1 and TRBJ1-4, is KAGVTQTPRYLIKTRGQQVTLSCSPISGHRSVSWYQQTPGQGLQFLFEYFSETQRNKGNFPGRFSGRQFSNSRSEMNVSTLELGDSALYLCASQQGRNEKLFFGSGTQLSVL.

V usage is TRBV7-6 and J usage is TRBJ2-7; TRBD2 matches at 11 bases. This CDR3 region has 13 residues. Germline V gene sequence: CDR1 SGHVS, CDR2 FNYEAQ. J lost 7 bases, V lost 4 bases, and 3 bases had no gene match. The CDR3 DNA sequence: TGTGCCAGCAGCTACGGGACTAGCGGAGAGCAGTACTTC. This translates into CASSYGTSGEQYF.

The CDR3 bases are TGTGCCAGCAGCTCCTATCCGAACGATCCGGGGGAGCTGTTTTTT. It is translated as CASSSYPNDPGELFF. The chain employs TRBV7-3 and TRBJ2-2; unclear D gene. CDR1 is SGHTA, CDR2 FQGTGA, per germline. Trimming cost V 4 bases and J 8 bases, with 17 bases left between them. CDR3 length equals 15 residues.

This chain uses TRBV5-1 with TRBJ2-3, with unresolved D. Germline values: CDR1 SGHRS, CDR2 YFSETQ. V was trimmed by 0 bases and J by 0 bases, leaving 8 bases between them. This CDR3 spans 15 amino acids. Here the CDR3 DNA reads TGCGCCAGCAGCTTGGCCAGCCCTAGCACAGATACGCAGTATTTT. Protein sequence: CASSLASPSTDTQYF.

The chain is built from TRBV6-1 and TRBJ1-1; D is unresolved. From germline, CDR1 is MNHNS and CDR2 SASEGT. The CDR3 runs 10 residues. The V gene lost 6 bases and the J gene lost 11 bases, with 10 bases spanning the gap. The CDR3 region is CASSLRGAFF. The CDR3 DNA sequence: TGTGCCAGCAGCCTCCGCGGGGCTTTCTTT.

CDR3 sequence: CASSVVVAGNEQFF. CDR3 coding DNA: TGTGCCAGCAGCGTAGTAGTGGCGGGCAATGAGCAGTTCTTC. The J gene is TRBJ2-1, the V gene TRBV9, with D perhaps TRBD2 (5 bases). Per the germline V gene, CDR1 is SGDLS and CDR2 is YYNGEE. CDR3 size: 14 residues. Trimming took off 0 bases at V and 6 bases at J, with 10 bases between the two ends.

The rearrangement joins TRBV18 to TRBJ1-1; D not certain. In germline, CDR1 is KGHSH, CDR2 LQKENI. This CDR3 contains 14 residues. The V end lost 3 bases, the J end lost 5 bases, and 13 bases lay between the germline ends. CDR3 coding DNA: TGTGCCAGCTCACCCGGTCAAGTGGGGACTGAAGCTTTCTTT. It translates to CASSPGQVGTEAFF. Using reference TRBV18 and TRBJ1-1 for the parts outside the CDR3, the full variable domain is NAGVMQNPRHLVRRRGQEARLRCSPMKGHSHVYWYRQLPEEGLKFMVYLQKENIIDESGMPKERFSAEFPKEGPSILRIQQVVRGDSAAYFCASSPGQVGTEAFFGQGTRLTVV.

This clone was detected once. DNA of the CDR3: TGCGCCAGCAGCTTGGGGCAGAGCATGGATACGCAGTATTTT. This codes for CASSLGQSMDTQYF. V gene TRBV5-1 combines with J gene TRBJ2-3; no firm D call. V was clipped by 0 bases and J by 6 bases, with 11 bases between them. Per the germline V gene, CDR1 is SGHRS and CDR2 is YFSETQ. The CDR3 has 14 residues.

This clone has only a few counts. This chain uses TRBV7-2 with TRBJ1-4; D is perhaps TRBD1 (6 bases). This CDR3 region has 14 residues. V was trimmed by 5 bases and J by 7 bases, leaving 14 bases between them. The V gene's germline CDR1 is SGHTA and CDR2 FQGNSA. The CDR3 here is CASSRGAQGEKLFF. CDR3 coding DNA: TGTGCCAGCAGCCGGGGGGCCCAGGGTGAAAAACTGTTTTTT.

The V gene is TRBV5-5, the J gene TRBJ1-4; D unresolved. CDR1 and CDR2 (germline): SGHKS, YYEKEE (reference sequence). V lost 0 bases, J lost 2 bases, and 5 bases lay in between. The CDR3 has 14 amino acids. The CDR3: CASSLGTTNEKLFF. Written as DNA, the CDR3 is TGTGCCAGCAGCTTGGGGACCACTAATGAAAAACTGTTTTTT. Filled out from reference TRBV5-5 and TRBJ1-4, the complete variable domain reads DAGVTQSPTHLIKTRGQQVTLRCSPISGHKSVSWYQQVLGQGPQFIFQYYEKEERGRGNFPDRFSARQFPNYSSELNVNALLLGDSALYLCASSLGTTNEKLFFGSGTQLSVL.

This chain uses TRBV18 with TRBJ2-2; no firm D call. The CDR3 is 14 residues long. The germline V gene encodes CDR1 KGHSH and CDR2 LQKENI. The germline V and J ends were trimmed by 0 bases and 4 bases, with 6 bases remaining between them. The CDR3 sequence is CASSPPTGTGELFF. CDR3 coding DNA: TGTGCCAGCTCACCACCAACGGGCACCGGGGAGCTGTTTTTT.

The chain uses TRBV10-3 and TRBJ2-7; 15 positions match TRBD2. From germline, CDR1 is ENHRY and CDR2 SYGVKD. The CDR3 is 16 residues long. With V trimmed by 2 bases and J by 5 bases, 4 bases remained unmatched. CDR3 residues: CAISERGLAGGNEQYF. The CDR3 nucleotides are TGTGCCATCAGTGAGCGGGGACTAGCGGGAGGTAACGAGCAGTACTTC.

This clone was seen only once. The gene calls are TRBV6-6 and TRBJ1-2, with D possibly matching TRBD1 (6 bases). Trimming took 4 bases from V and 7 from J, leaving 19 bases between them. The germline gives CDR1 MNHNY, CDR2 SVGAGI (reference sequence). The CDR3 spans 15 residues. In DNA, the CDR3 is TGTGCCAGCAGTTCGACCCAGGGGTGGGGAGGTGGCTACACCTTC. Amino acids: CASSSTQGWGGGYTF.

The chain combines TRBV18 with TRBJ1-3, with a weak D call TRBD1 (5 bases). CDR3 length: 12 residues. V was shortened by 3 bases and J by 7 bases, with 7 bases between the two germline ends. Germline lookup yields CDR1 KGHSH and CDR2 LQKENI. CDR3 nucleotide sequence: TGTGCCAGCTCACCCGAGGGGAACACCATATATTTT. Translating gives CASSPEGNTIYF.

DNA for the CDR3: TGTGCCAGCAGCTTCCCGGGGGGGGGCAATGGCTACACCTTC. It is translated as CASSFPGGGNGYTF. The genes are TRBV7-2 and TRBJ1-2; D might be TRBD1 (6 bases). The CDR3 loop spans 14 amino acids. Germline CDR1 and CDR2: SGHTA and FQGNSA. The ends were cut back, 3 bases at V and 6 bases at J, with 14 bases in the middle.

V and J are TRBV10-3 and TRBJ2-7, with 10 bases matching TRBD1. The CDR3 runs 14 residues. Germline V CDR1 and CDR2: ENHRY, SYGVKD. The trim removed 4 bases at V and 5 bases at J, leaving 5 bases unmatched. CDR3 sequence: CAISVGTGDHEQYF. CDR3 coding DNA: TGTGCCATCAGTGTTGGGACAGGGGACCACGAGCAGTACTTC.

V is TRBV10-3 and J is TRBJ1-5; tentatively, D is TRBD1 (5 bases). V lost 4 bases, J lost 0 bases, and 10 bases lay in between. CDR3 size: 15 residues. CDR1 and CDR2 from the germline V gene are ENHRY and SYGVKD. This CDR3 is CAISGDGISNQPQHF. Written as DNA, the CDR3 is TGTGCCATCAGTGGGGACGGAATTAGCAATCAGCCCCAGCATTTT.

This clone turned up a few times. The chain has TRBV9 and TRBJ1-2; D is ambiguous. The CDR3 loop spans 15 amino acids. With 0 bases removed from V and 2 bases from J, the gap between germline ends came to 11 bases. CDR1 and CDR2 from the germline V gene are SGDLS and YYNGEE. The CDR3 region is CASSVDWNQNYGYTF. DNA of the CDR3: TGTGCCAGCAGCGTAGATTGGAACCAGAACTATGGCTACACCTTC.

Concerning this clone itself: It may be a read error: a sequence one base away is much more abundant. The rearrangement links TRBV11-3 to TRBJ2-3; D call uncertain. Germline V lookup: CDR1 SGHNT, CDR2 YENEEA. Trimming removed 4 bases at V and 2 bases at J, with 1 base between. The CDR3 has 11 amino acids. Written as DNA, the CDR3 is TGTGCCAGCAGCTCCACAGATACGCAGTATTTT. Protein sequence: CASSSTDTQYF.

The CDR3 is CASSLAPLDSSEQYF. CDR3 bases: TGTGCCAGCAGCTTAGCCCCCTTGGATTCTTCCGAGCAGTACTTC. The V and J genes are TRBV7-2 and TRBJ2-7; no definite D call. V was cut by 0 bases and J by 6 bases, with 15 bases left in between. Germline V CDR1 and CDR2: SGHTA, FQGNSA. The CDR3 has 15 amino acids.

This chain connects TRBV7-2 to TRBJ1-1, with D perhaps TRBD1 (6 bases). V lost 0 bases and J 6 bases, leaving 14 bases between the germline ends. This CDR3 is 15 amino acids long. The germline V gene encodes CDR1 SGHTA and CDR2 FQGNSA. The CDR3 protein is CASSLAGLGASEAFF. In nucleotides, the CDR3 is TGTGCCAGCAGCTTAGCTGGTTTGGGGGCCTCTGAAGCTTTCTTT.

This chain connects TRBV29-1 to TRBJ2-6; 7 bases align to TRBD1. CDR1 is SQVTM, CDR2 ANQGSEA, per germline. The V gene end was trimmed by 5 bases and the J gene end by 2 bases; junction bases not matched to a gene: 6. CDR3 length equals 15 residues. The CDR3 here is CSVKLTGAGANVLTF. CDR3 coding DNA: TGCAGCGTTAAGCTAACAGGGGCTGGGGCCAACGTCCTGACTTTC.

V usage is TRBV18 and J usage is TRBJ2-1, with TRBD1 identical over 10 bases. The CDR3 loop spans 15 amino acids. Germline V lookup: CDR1 KGHSH, CDR2 LQKENI. Trimming removed 3 bases from V and 1 base from J; junction bases left unmatched: 0. The CDR3 bases are TGTGCCAGCTCACCGGGACAGGGGTCCTACAATGAGCAGTTCTTC. It is translated as CASSPGQGSYNEQFF.

The chain is built from TRBV19 and TRBJ1-5; D gene uncertain. V was shortened by 4 bases and J by 0 bases, with 4 bases between the two germline ends. This CDR3 spans 13 amino acids. Germline V gene data show CDR1 as LNHDA and CDR2 as SQIVND (reference sequence). CDR3 loop: CASSKDSNQPQHF. In DNA form, the CDR3 reads TGTGCCAGTAGTAAGGATAGCAATCAGCCCCAGCATTTT.